This T cell receptor beta chain was documented in a study of CD8+ T cells in alopecia areata. Background on the study: Treated patients received oral tofacitinib, 5 to 10 mg twice daily. The protocol delivered tofacitinib for 6 to 18 months, then withdrew it for 6 months.

General study findings and limits: Although TCR sharing was seen in mice, sharing across patients was less clear, possibly for HLA-related reasons. Affected scalp, especially in alopecia totalis/universalis, had a higher clonality than normal scalp did.

With respect to this clone: As yet, its antigen is unknown.

There are 13 residues in the CDR3. CDR1 LNHDA and CDR2 SQIVND come from the germline V gene (reference sequence). Trimming cost V 5 bases and J 4 bases, with 11 bases left between them. Extracted RNA was reverse transcribed, and the resulting cDNA served as sequencing template. The assay was immunoSEQ multiplex PCR, and TCRdb's table has in-frame clones only and misses some. The table has 150,000 to 200,000 clones, about 66% seen once. This TCR was recovered from a human donor with alopecia areata. V gene TRBV19 combines with J gene TRBJ1-2; D gene unclear. The input for sequencing was CD8+ T cells sorted from blood, taken at week 0. The CDR3, as DNA: TGTGCCAGTAGTGCGGGGATCGGCTATGGCTACACCTTC. Encoded protein: CASSAGIGYGYTF.